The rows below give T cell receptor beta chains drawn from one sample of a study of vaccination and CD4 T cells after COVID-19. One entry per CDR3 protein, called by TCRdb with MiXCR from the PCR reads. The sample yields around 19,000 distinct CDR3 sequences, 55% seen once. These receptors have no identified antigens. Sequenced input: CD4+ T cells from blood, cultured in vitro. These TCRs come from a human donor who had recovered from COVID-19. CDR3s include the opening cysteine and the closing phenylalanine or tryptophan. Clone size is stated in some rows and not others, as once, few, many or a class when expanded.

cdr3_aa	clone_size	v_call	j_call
CSGTPGQGTGELFF	.	TRBV20-1	TRBJ2-2
CSATTGRGGNTIYF	few	TRBV20-1	TRBJ1-3
CASRRPGPNTEAFF	.	TRBV6-2/TRBV6-3	TRBJ1-1
CASLSRGQSVYGYTF	.	TRBV2	TRBJ1-2
CAISEDRGNQPQHF	.	TRBV10-3	TRBJ1-5
CASTWGTDRNQPQHF	.	TRBV28	TRBJ1-5
CSVERGTQYF	.	TRBV29-1	TRBJ2-3
CSARYRDSYEQYF	.	TRBV20-1	TRBJ2-7
CASSPGQGSSPLHF	.	TRBV18	TRBJ1-6
CSAGKNPISNNEQFF	.	TRBV20-1	TRBJ2-1
CASSLEASQPQHF	few	TRBV7-2	TRBJ1-5
CSARDSLGGGRYEQYF	few	TRBV20-1	TRBJ2-7
CSASKGGGYTF	.	TRBV20-1	TRBJ1-2
CSAPENEQYF	.	TRBV20-1	TRBJ2-7
CAISESVEGNQPQHF	.	TRBV10-3	TRBJ1-5
CASSSSGGTSGYNEQFF	.	TRBV7-6	TRBJ2-1
CASRSAGQETQYF	.	TRBV7-9	TRBJ2-5
CASSSLGAGGRETQYF	.	TRBV7-2	TRBJ2-5
CASSPSAGPNSPLHF	few	TRBV18	TRBJ1-6
CASSYSVIGRNTGELFF	.	TRBV6-5	TRBJ2-2
CASSLPGRGYNEQFF	.	TRBV27	TRBJ2-1
CASSSQVGTEAFF	.	TRBV19	TRBJ1-1
CASSYTGLDNSPLHF	.	TRBV6-2/TRBV6-3	TRBJ1-6
CASSARTFNEAFF	.	TRBV6-1	TRBJ1-1
CSALDTMRGSGNTIYF	once	TRBV29-1	TRBJ1-3
CATSDQYQETQYF	.	TRBV24-1	TRBJ2-5
CASSQSIGTGPLHF	.	TRBV6-1	TRBJ1-6
CATKEPFTDTQYF	.	TRBV24-1	TRBJ2-3
CASSSGVGGPLHF	.	TRBV11-3	TRBJ1-6
CSAQGPGELFF	few	TRBV20-1	TRBJ2-2
CASTLRAQGRETQYF	.	TRBV5-6	TRBJ2-5
CASSSRGVGIPEAFF	.	TRBV27	TRBJ1-1
CSVIQGNNSPLHF	.	TRBV20-1	TRBJ1-6
CASRTTENYGYTF	.	TRBV6-1	TRBJ1-2